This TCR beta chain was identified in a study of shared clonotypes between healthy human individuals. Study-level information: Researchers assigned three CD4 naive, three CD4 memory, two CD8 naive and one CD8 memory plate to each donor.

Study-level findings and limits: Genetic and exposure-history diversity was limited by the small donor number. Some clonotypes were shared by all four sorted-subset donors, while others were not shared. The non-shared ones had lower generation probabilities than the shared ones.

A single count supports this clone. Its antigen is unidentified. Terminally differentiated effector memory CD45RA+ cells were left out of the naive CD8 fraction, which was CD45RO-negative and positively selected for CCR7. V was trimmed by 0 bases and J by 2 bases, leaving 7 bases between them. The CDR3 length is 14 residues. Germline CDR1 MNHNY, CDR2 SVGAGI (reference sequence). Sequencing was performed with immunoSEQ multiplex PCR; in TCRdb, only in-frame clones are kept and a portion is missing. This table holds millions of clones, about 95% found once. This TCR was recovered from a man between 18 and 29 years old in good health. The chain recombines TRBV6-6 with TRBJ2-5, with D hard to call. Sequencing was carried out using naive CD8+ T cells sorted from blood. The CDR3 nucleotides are TGTGCCAGCAGTTACTCGGCCGTTCAAGAGACCCAGTACTTC. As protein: CASSYSAVQETQYF.